A single sample is the source of the 21 T cell receptor beta chains below, sequenced in a study of vaccination and CD4 T cells after COVID-19. The treatment is: approximately 11-day PBMC culture with coronavirus spike peptide pools or control peptides (ViraFEST assay). No cognate antigen is known for these TCRs. Cultured CD4+ T-cell DNA underwent Oncomine TCR Beta short-read sequencing. TCRdb redid the calling of the PCR reads with MiXCR, one entry per CDR3 protein. The data contain about 13,000 distinct CDR3 sequences, about 25% of them seen just once; the ten biggest clones take up just over 8%. The sequenced sample consisted of CD4+ T cells from blood, cultured in vitro. The receptors shown here come from a human donor who had recovered from COVID-19.

The J gene is TRBJ1-6, the V gene TRBV18; the D is unclear. Deletions cut 2 bases from V and 7 bases from J, with 9 bases between. The CDR3 covers 14 residues. Germline values: CDR1 KGHSH, CDR2 LQKENI. The CDR3 bases are TGTGCCAGCTCACCAGCCGACGGGAATTCACCCCTCCACTTT. As protein: CASSPADGNSPLHF.

This clonotype showed up just a few times. The CDR3 loop reads CSATSQAVSTDTQYF. CDR3 DNA sequence: TGCAGTGCCACCTCGCAGGCGGTGAGCACAGATACGCAGTATTTT. This chain uses TRBV20-1 with TRBJ2-3; D is unclear. Germline loops: CDR1 DFQATT, CDR2 SNEGSKA (reference sequence). The CDR3 extends over 15 amino acids. V lost 6 bases and J 0 bases, leaving 16 bases between the germline ends.

The chain is built from TRBV11-3 and TRBJ2-7; 9 bases fit TRBD1. Trimming took 5 bases from V and 4 from J; bases not matched to a gene: 9. CDR3 length: 15 amino acids. CDR1 is SGHNT and CDR2 is YENEEA in the germline V gene. CDR3 region: CASSGRDRVKYEQYF. The CDR3 DNA is TGTGCCAGCAGCGGCCGGGACAGGGTAAAGTACGAGCAGTACTTC.

The chain combines TRBV27 with TRBJ1-2; D ambiguous. In germline, CDR1 is MNHEY, CDR2 SMNVEV (reference sequence). Trimming shortened V by 0 bases and J by 4 bases, and 15 bases separated the two germline ends. The CDR3 extends over 16 amino acids. CDR3 sequence reads: CASSLSLRTRPYGYTF. The CDR3 bases are TGTGCCAGCAGTTTATCCTTACGAACGCGGCCCTATGGCTACACCTTC.

This chain joins TRBV19 and TRBJ2-5, with TRBD2 matching over 11 bases. The germline gives CDR1 LNHDA, CDR2 SQIVND (reference sequence). V gave up 2 bases and J gave up 7 bases; unmatched junction bases: 3. There are 14 residues in the CDR3. The chain's CDR3 is CASSISTSGGTQYF. CDR3 DNA sequence: TGTGCCAGTAGTATAAGTACTAGCGGGGGGACCCAGTACTTC.

This clonotype has more than one count but fewer than ten. The chain recombines TRBV4-1 with TRBJ2-3, with a possible D match to TRBD2 (6 bases). This CDR3 has 14 residues. From germline, CDR1 is MGHRA and CDR2 YSYEKL. The germline V and J ends were trimmed by 4 bases and 6 bases, with 14 bases remaining between them. The DNA of the CDR3 is TGCGCCAGCAGCCTGCTGGGACTTCGGGATACGCAGTATTTT. Encoded protein: CASSLLGLRDTQYF.

This chain connects TRBV11-3 to TRBJ2-2, with D perhaps matching TRBD1 (6 bases). CDR3 size: 15 residues. V was pared by 5 bases and J by 5 bases, with 15 bases between. Germline loops: CDR1 SGHNT, CDR2 YENEEA. In DNA form, the CDR3 reads TGTGCCAGCAGCCCGACAGGTGTTGGAACCGGGGAGCTGTTTTTT. It specifies CASSPTGVGTGELFF.

The chain uses TRBV5-4 and TRBJ2-5; no definite D call. The CDR3 sequence is 13 residues long. Trimming left V 4 bases short and J 5 bases short, with 12 bases between. CDR1 and CDR2 from the germline V gene are SGHNT and YYREEE (reference sequence). The CDR3 coding sequence is TGTGCCAGCAGCCCTTTATCTGGGGAGACCCAGTACTTC. Protein product: CASSPLSGETQYF.

This clonotype was found a few times. The rearrangement uses TRBV27 and TRBJ1-1; tentative D call: TRBD1 (5 bases). The germline V and J ends were trimmed by 5 bases and 4 bases, with 17 bases remaining between them. The CDR3 is made up of 15 amino acids. Looked up from germline, CDR1 is MNHEY and CDR2 is SMNVEV (reference sequence). The chain's CDR3 is CASSRWPGRGTEAFF. In DNA, the CDR3 is TGTGCCAGCAGTAGGTGGCCGGGGAGGGGCACTGAAGCTTTCTTT.

This clonotype has just a few counts. J is TRBJ1-2 and V is TRBV2; possibly TRBD1 for D (5 bases). V was trimmed by 0 bases and J by 8 bases, leaving 13 bases between them. Germline CDR1 and CDR2: SNHLY and FYNNEI. CDR3 length: 14 residues. As DNA, the CDR3 is TGTGCCAGCAGTGAAGCTGACAGAGGCAACGGCTACACCTTC. Its translation: CASSEADRGNGYTF.

CDR3 nucleotide sequence: TGTGCCAGCAGTGAAGCGGGACTAGCGAACACAGATACGCAGTATTTT. It specifies CASSEAGLANTDTQYF. The V and J genes are TRBV2 and TRBJ2-3, with 10 bases that match TRBD2. V shed 0 bases, J shed 2 bases, and the junction held 2 bases outside the gene matches. Germline-derived CDR1 and CDR2 are SNHLY and FYNNEI. The CDR3 extends over 16 amino acids.

By share, this clonotype ranks as medium-sized. The rearrangement links TRBV27 to TRBJ1-2; D is possibly TRBD1 (5 bases). Germline V lookup: CDR1 MNHEY, CDR2 SMNVEV (reference sequence). The CDR3 contains 13 residues. The V end lost 8 bases, the J end lost 3 bases, and 13 bases lay between the germline ends. CDR3 amino acids: CASGRPGDYGYTF. The CDR3 DNA reads as TGTGCCAGCGGTAGACCGGGGGACTATGGCTACACCTTC.

The J gene is TRBJ1-1, the V gene TRBV6-1; tentative D call: TRBD1 (5 bases). V was clipped by 6 bases and J by 4 bases, with 18 bases between them. This CDR3 region has 15 residues. Germline V gene sequence: CDR1 MNHNS, CDR2 SASEGT. As DNA, the CDR3 is TGTGCCAGCAGACCCAGGAGTGGGGGGGGCACTGAAGCTTTCTTT. As protein: CASRPRSGGGTEAFF.

The V call is TRBV10-1, the J call TRBJ1-1; 8 nucleotides align to TRBD1. With 1 base clipped from V and 5 bases from J, the junction kept 9 bases outside the gene matches. The CDR3 loop spans 16 amino acids. Germline CDR1 and CDR2: WNHNN and SYGVQD (reference sequence). The DNA for the CDR3 is TGCGCCAGCAGTGAGTATGGGGCAGGGGGCAAAACTGAAGCTTTCTTT. The encoded protein is CASSEYGAGGKTEAFF.

This clonotype was found a few times. The CDR3 loop is CASSRTGFYYGYTF. DNA for the CDR3: TGTGCCAGCTCTCGAACAGGGTTTTACTATGGCTACACCTTC. The V call is TRBV6-1, the J call TRBJ1-2, with a possible D match to TRBD1 (6 bases). This CDR3 region has 14 residues. V lost 8 bases and J 3 bases, leaving 16 bases between the germline ends. Germline loops: CDR1 MNHNS, CDR2 SASEGT.

The rearrangement joins TRBV11-3 to TRBJ1-1, with D perhaps TRBD1 (5 bases). Trimming took off 3 bases at V and 0 bases at J, with 11 bases between the two ends. The CDR3 consists of 15 residues. The germline CDR1 and CDR2 sequences are SGHNT and YENEEA. In nucleotides, the CDR3 is TGTGCCAGCAGCTTCTCGGGGCCGGTGAACACTGAAGCTTTCTTT. Translating gives CASSFSGPVNTEAFF.

The chain joins TRBV4-1 to TRBJ1-2; perhaps TRBD1 as D (5 bases). Germline-derived CDR1 and CDR2 are MGHRA and YSYEKL. This CDR3 contains 13 residues. Trimming removed 4 bases from V and 5 bases from J, with 11 bases in between. The CDR3 sequence: CASSLQDGYGYTF. The CDR3 DNA reads TGCGCCAGCAGCCTACAGGACGGTTATGGCTACACCTTC.

The chain couples TRBV5-1 to TRBJ2-2; 9 bases map to TRBD1. With V trimmed by 0 bases and J by 6 bases, 6 bases remained unmatched. Germline loops: CDR1 SGHRS, CDR2 YFSETQ. The CDR3 sequence is 16 residues long. The CDR3 DNA follows: TGCGCCAGCAGCTTGGAAGGACAGGGGTCGGCCGGGGAGCTGTTTTTT. It encodes CASSLEGQGSAGELFF.

This clonotype has just a few counts. V usage is TRBV30 and J usage is TRBJ2-5, with 7 bases matching TRBD2. The germline V gene has CDR1 GTSNPN and CDR2 SVGIG (reference sequence). The CDR3 runs 14 residues. V shed 2 bases and J 1 base; nucleotides not matched to a gene: 4. As DNA, the CDR3 is TGTGCCTGGAGTCCTCTAGCGGTCCAAGAGACCCAGTACTTC. It specifies CAWSPLAVQETQYF.

This chain uses TRBV20-1 with TRBJ1-2; 9 nucleotides match TRBD1. V was clipped by 6 bases and J by 0 bases; unmatched bases: 5. The CDR3 has 14 amino acids. The V gene's germline CDR1 is DFQATT and CDR2 SNEGSKA (reference sequence). CDR3 region: CSATGTGTNYGYTF. The CDR3 DNA follows: TGCAGTGCAACGGGGACAGGGACTAACTATGGCTACACCTTC.

The gene calls are TRBV6-1 and TRBJ2-6, with TRBD2 matching over 7 bases. Germline CDR1 is MNHNS and CDR2 is SASEGT. J lost 0 bases, V lost 7 bases, and 3 bases had no gene match. The CDR3 consists of 15 residues. In DNA form, the CDR3 reads TGTGCCAGCAAGGGCGGGAGCTCTGGGGCCAACGTCCTGACTTTC. Translating gives CASKGGSSGANVLTF.